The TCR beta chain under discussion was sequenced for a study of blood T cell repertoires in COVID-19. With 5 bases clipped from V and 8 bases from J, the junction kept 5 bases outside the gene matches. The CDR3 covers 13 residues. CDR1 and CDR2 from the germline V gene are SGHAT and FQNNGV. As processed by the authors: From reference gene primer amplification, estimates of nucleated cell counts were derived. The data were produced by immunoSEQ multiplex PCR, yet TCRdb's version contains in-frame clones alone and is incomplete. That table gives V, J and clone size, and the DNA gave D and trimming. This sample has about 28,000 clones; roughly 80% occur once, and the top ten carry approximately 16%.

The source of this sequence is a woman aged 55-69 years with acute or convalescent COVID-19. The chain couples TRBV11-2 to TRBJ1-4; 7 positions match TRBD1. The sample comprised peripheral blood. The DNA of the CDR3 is TGTGCCAGCAGCAAGGGGGCGGTAGAAAAACTGTTTTTT. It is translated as CASSKGAVEKLFF.